One and the same sample provided the 2 T cell receptor beta chains below, sequenced in a study of response to subunit inactivated influenza vaccine. MiXCR was run by TCRdb on the RT-PCR reads, yielding one entry per CDR3 protein. In the table there are hundreds of thousands of distinct CDR3 sequences, about 25% of which are singletons. Source: CD4+ T cells sorted from PBMCs, taken 5 days after vaccination. Source of these receptors: a man in his fifties or sixties who received an inactivated influenza vaccine.

This clonotype was recorded many times. In nucleotides, the CDR3 is TGTGCCAGCAGACAAACAGGATTCAACACCGGGGAGCTGTTTTTT. Translated, it gives CASRQTGFNTGELFF. The chain has TRBV12-3 or TRBV12-4 and TRBJ2-2; D perhaps matches TRBD1 (5 bases). Trimming left V 6 bases short and J 2 bases short, with 13 bases between. There are 15 residues in the CDR3.

This clonotype showed up just a few times. The CDR3, as DNA: TGCAGTGCCTACCAGGTCGGGGGGAGGAATCAGCCCCAGCATTTT. Protein sequence: CSAYQVGGRNQPQHF. The chain links TRBV20-1 to TRBJ1-5; TRBD1 might be the D (5 bases). The germline V gene encodes CDR1 DFQATT and CDR2 SNEGSKA (reference sequence). Trimming left V 6 bases short and J 4 bases short, with 19 bases between. CDR3 length equals 15 residues.